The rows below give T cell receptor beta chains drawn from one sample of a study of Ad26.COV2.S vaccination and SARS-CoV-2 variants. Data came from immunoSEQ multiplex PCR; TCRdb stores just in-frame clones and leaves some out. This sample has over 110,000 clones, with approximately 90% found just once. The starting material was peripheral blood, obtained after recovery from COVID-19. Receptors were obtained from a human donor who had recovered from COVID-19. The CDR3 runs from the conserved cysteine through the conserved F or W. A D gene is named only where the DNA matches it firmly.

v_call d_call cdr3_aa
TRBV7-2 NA CASSLEGNRAEQYF
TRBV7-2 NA CASSSPSAGLQTSTDTQYF
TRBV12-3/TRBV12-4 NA CASRSSWGYTF
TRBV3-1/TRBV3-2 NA CASSQGWRAYTDTQYF
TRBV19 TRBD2 CASRIRLAGTYNEQFF
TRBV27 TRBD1 CASGDRAGYTF
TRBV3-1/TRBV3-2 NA CASSQDLQAGRDTQYF
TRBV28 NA CASIQGGPGAGELFF
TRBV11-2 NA CASSLAPTGLTEAFF
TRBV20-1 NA CSARWNYGYTF
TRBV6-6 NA CASGGSGYEQYF
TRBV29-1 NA CSVEKGGSYNEQFF